Included here is one T cell receptor beta chain sequence, with context. Its antigen is still unknown. Profiled with immunoSEQ multiplex PCR; TCRdb holds only in-frame clones, not every one. The sample lists 150,000 to 200,000 clones; approximately 90% were seen once. The data belong to a study of T cell responses to AZD1222 COVID-19 vaccine. Study-wide results and caveats: CD4 TCRs linked to vaccination spanned spike, dominating at 160-218 and 743-854. Spike-specific TCR repertoires showed rising breadth and depth after two AZD1222 doses. In a largely white British group with more females than males, clonal diversity was possibly underestimated. Regions left unmutated in variants are reportedly the target of nearly half of spike-specific TCRs.

The CDR3 runs 17 residues. The V end was cut by 5 bases, the J end by 7 bases, with 22 bases between. Germline V gene sequence: CDR1 SGHRS, CDR2 YFSETQ. The sample in question was peripheral blood, obtained 28 days after the second AZD1222 dose. The V gene is TRBV5-1, the J gene TRBJ1-6; no firm D call. The TCR originated in an adult who received the AZD1222 COVID-19 vaccine. The CDR3 nucleotides read TGCGCCAGCAGGACTTCGCCGCCTACGGACGGAAATTCACCCCTCCACTTT. It specifies CASRTSPPTDGNSPLHF.